This is a list of T cell receptor beta chains from one sample in a study of PD-L1 blockade in urothelial cancer. Generated by immunoSEQ multiplex PCR, the TCRdb table keeps only in-frame clones and is missing some. The sample holds approximately 110,000 clones, approximately 90% seen once. The sample here was PBMCs, taken around atezolizumab (anti-PD-L1) treatment. Every receptor here comes from a man in his sixties with urothelial cancer. Each CDR3 is given with its conserved first and last residue. The D gene is left open where the match is weak. Rows may omit the clone size; those that give it use once, few, many or a size class.

>TRBV4-1|NA|NA|TRBJ2-7
TGCGCCAGCAGCCAAGATTTTCTACTAGCCATTGGCAGCGAGCAGTACTTC
CASSQDFLLAIGSEQYF
>TRBV4-2|TRBD2|once|TRBJ2-3
TGTGCCAGCAGCCAGAGAAATAGCGGGGGGGCCAAAGATACGCAGTATTTT
CASSQRNSGGAKDTQYF
>TRBV10-3|NA|NA|TRBJ1-5
TGTGCCATCAGTGAGTCAGGACAGTCCCAGCATTTT
CAISESGQSQHF
>TRBV30|TRBD2|NA|TRBJ2-1
TGTGCCTGGGAAGCGGGGGGGAGCTCCTACAATGAGCAGTTCTTC
CAWEAGGSSYNEQFF
>TRBV9|TRBD2|once|TRBJ2-7
TGTGCCAGCAGCGGGACCGGGACTAGCGGGTCCTACGAGCAGTACTTC
CASSGTGTSGSYEQYF
>TRBV9|TRBD2|NA|TRBJ2-5
TGTGCCAGCAGCGCCGGGGGAGGGGAATTCGAGACCCAGTACTTC
CASSAGGGEFETQYF
>TRBV2|NA|few|TRBJ1-4
TGTGCAAGCGGTCGCGGAACGAATGAAAAACTGTTTTTT
CASGRGTNEKLFF
>TRBV30|TRBD2|NA|TRBJ2-3
TGTGCCTGGAGTGTCGGCGGGAGCGTGTTTTTT
CAWSVGGSVFF
>TRBV6-5|TRBD1|NA|TRBJ2-7
TGTGCCAGCAGTTACTCCGGGACAGGGATGCAGTACTTC
CASSYSGTGMQYF
>TRBV4-1|TRBD1|NA|TRBJ1-4
TGCGCCAGCAGACCACCCCCGACAGGGGGAGTGGAGTTTGAAAAACTGTTTTTT
CASRPPPTGGVEFEKLFF
>TRBV10-3|NA|NA|TRBJ1-5
TGTGCCATCAGTGACGGACACCACAATCAGCCCCAGCATTTT
CAISDGHHNQPQHF
>TRBV5-6|TRBD1|NA|TRBJ2-1
TGTGCCAGCAGCGGGACAGGGGGCGCCTACAATGAGCAGTTCTTC
CASSGTGGAYNEQFF
>TRBV20-1|TRBD2|NA|TRBJ2-7
TGCAGTGGACTAGCGACCTACGAGCAGTACTTC
CSGLATYEQYF
>TRBV14|NA|NA|TRBJ2-7
TGTGCCAGCAGCCTACGGGGGTCGTGGCAGTACTTC
CASSLRGSWQYF
>TRBV11-2|TRBD1|NA|TRBJ2-1
TGTGCCAGCAGCCGGACAGGGACCCTTTACAATGAGCAGTTCTTC
CASSRTGTLYNEQFF
>TRBV19|NA|NA|TRBJ2-3
TGTGCCAGTAGTCTGACCAGGAAAGATACGCAGTATTTT
CASSLTRKDTQYF
>TRBV29-1|NA|NA|TRBJ1-1
TGCAGCGTTGAAGGGGAGGGCACTGAAGCTTTCTTT
CSVEGEGTEAFF
>TRBV29-1|TRBD2|NA|TRBJ2-1
TGCAGCGTTGGGGGGATAGCGGGACTCAGGGGCAATGAGCAGTTCTTC
CSVGGIAGLRGNEQFF
>TRBV28|TRBD1|NA|TRBJ1-6
TGTGCCAGCAGTCCCCGGGACAGGGGGGATTCACCCCTCCACTTT
CASSPRDRGDSPLHF
>TRBV7-9|NA|NA|TRBJ2-2
TGTGCCAGCAGCTTAGAGTTAGTGGCCGGGGAGCTGTTTTTT
CASSLELVAGELFF
>TRBV7-2|NA|NA|TRBJ1-3
TGTGCCAGCAGCTTAGGTCAGGGGAGCTCTGGAAACACCATATATTTT
CASSLGQGSSGNTIYF
>TRBV4-3|NA|NA|TRBJ2-5
TGCGCCAGCAGCCAGACTACAGGGAATGGAGAGACCCAGTACTTC
CASSQTTGNGETQYF
>TRBV7-2|TRBD1|NA|TRBJ2-2
TGTGCCAGCAGCCCACTGACAGGGGCCAATCGGGCCGGGGAGCTGTTTTTT
CASSPLTGANRAGELFF
>TRBV27|NA|NA|TRBJ2-5
TGTGCCAGCAGTTTAGGGCCAACCCAAGAGACCCAGTACTTC
CASSLGPTQETQYF
>TRBV18|TRBD1|few|TRBJ1-1
TGTGCCAGCTCACAGGGACAGGCCCTGAACACTGAAGCTTTCTTT
CASSQGQALNTEAFF
>TRBV6-1|TRBD2|NA|TRBJ2-7
TGTGCCAGCCGGACTAGCGGGAGGGGCTACGAGCAGTACTTC
CASRTSGRGYEQYF
>TRBV5-1|NA|NA|TRBJ2-1
TGCGCCAGCAGCTTGGCCGGGTACTCCTACAATGAGCAGTTCTTC
CASSLAGYSYNEQFF
>TRBV6-1|TRBD1|NA|TRBJ1-5
TGTGCCAGCAGTGGCCGGACAGGGGGCGAATATAGCAATCAGCCCCAGCATTTT
CASSGRTGGEYSNQPQHF
>TRBV2|NA|NA|TRBJ2-7
TGTGCCAGCAGTGCTTTCCAGTCCGTCTACGAGCAGTACTTC
CASSAFQSVYEQYF
>TRBV5-1|TRBD1|NA|TRBJ2-5
TGCGCCAGCAGTTCCGGGACAGAAGAGACCCAGTACTTC
CASSSGTEETQYF
>TRBV28|TRBD2|NA|TRBJ2-1
TGTGCCAGCAGTTTATTCCCTAGCGGGTATGGTGAGCAGTTCTTC
CASSLFPSGYGEQFF
>TRBV2|NA|NA|TRBJ2-4
TGTGCCAGCAGTGCCGGGACAAGCCTAGCCAAAAACATTCAGTACTTC
CASSAGTSLAKNIQYF
>TRBV7-8|NA|once|TRBJ1-1
TGTGCCAGCAGCTTAGTAGGGGACACTGAAGCTTTCTTT
CASSLVGDTEAFF
>TRBV5-1|TRBD1|NA|TRBJ1-5
TGCGCCAGCAGCTTGAGTGGGACAGTCAATCAGCCCCAGCATTTT
CASSLSGTVNQPQHF
>TRBV19|NA|NA|TRBJ2-7
TGTGCCAGTAGTGTTACAGGGAAATTCTACGAGCAGTACTTC
CASSVTGKFYEQYF
>TRBV7-3|TRBD2|NA|TRBJ2-3
TGTGCCAGCAGCTTAGTGGCGGGGGGCACAGATACGCAGTATTTT
CASSLVAGGTDTQYF
>TRBV7-2|NA|NA|TRBJ2-1
TGTGCCAGCAGCTTAACCGGGAGCGAATGGGCGAATGAGCAGTTCTTC
CASSLTGSEWANEQFF
>TRBV18|TRBD1|NA|TRBJ1-3
TGTGCCAGCTCACCACCTATGGGGACAGGGCGGATCTCTGGAAACACCATATATTTT
CASSPPMGTGRISGNTIYF
>TRBV18|NA|NA|TRBJ2-2
TGTGCCAGCTCGGGAGAGCGGTGGAACACCGGGGAGCTGTTTTTT
CASSGERWNTGELFF
>TRBV7-6|NA|NA|TRBJ2-2
TGTGCCAGCAGCCACGACAGGGAGCTGTTTTTT
CASSHDRELFF
>TRBV6-5|NA|NA|TRBJ1-1
TGTGCCAGCAGTGAAAGCGGGAACACTGAAGCTTTCTTT
CASSESGNTEAFF
>TRBV6-6|NA|NA|TRBJ1-4
TGTGCCAGCAGCCAACGGGGTGCAACTAATGAAAAACTGTTTTTT
CASSQRGATNEKLFF
>TRBV4-1|TRBD2|NA|TRBJ2-7
TGCGCCAGCAGCCAAGTAGCGGGAGTAGGCGAGCAGTACTTC
CASSQVAGVGEQYF
>TRBV5-4|TRBD2|NA|TRBJ2-1
TGTGCCAGCAGCGAGCGGGAGGCCGGGGGGAATGAGCAGTTCTTC
CASSEREAGGNEQFF
>TRBV5-5|TRBD2|NA|TRBJ2-5
TGTGCCAGCACGGCGGGGGGGCCTGGGGAGACCCAGTACTTC
CASTAGGPGETQYF
>TRBV18|NA|few|TRBJ2-4
TGTGCCAGCTCGTCTAGCGTCGTGGCCAAAAACATTCAGTACTTC
CASSSSVVAKNIQYF
>TRBV5-4|TRBD1|NA|TRBJ1-2
TGTGCCAGCAACTCAGGGGGAGGCGACTATGGCTACACCTTC
CASNSGGGDYGYTF
>TRBV4-1|TRBD2|NA|TRBJ2-3
TGCGCCAGCAGCCAAGGCGTAGCGGGAGGGCCGGATACGCAGTATTTT
CASSQGVAGGPDTQYF
>TRBV6-4|NA|once|TRBJ2-7
TGTGCCAGCTTTCCTGACAGGGAGGAGGAGTACGAGCAGTACTTC
CASFPDREEEYEQYF
>TRBV27|NA|NA|TRBJ2-3
TGTGCCAGCAGTTTGTTGGCTAGCGTTAAGTCAGATACGCAGTATTTT
CASSLLASVKSDTQYF
>TRBV7-3|NA|NA|TRBJ2-3
TGTGCCAGCAGCTCAGGCGAGTTCGATACGCAGTATTTT
CASSSGEFDTQYF
>TRBV6-5|TRBD1|NA|TRBJ1-6
TGTGCCAGCAGTTCGGGACAGGAATATTCACCCCTCCACTTT
CASSSGQEYSPLHF
>TRBV5-1|NA|NA|TRBJ2-3
TGCGCCAGCAGAAATCTAGCCCCTAGCACAGATACGCAGTATTTT
CASRNLAPSTDTQYF